This T cell receptor beta chain was captured in a study of technical replicates of blood from several donors. The CDR3 length is 14 residues. V lost 1 base to trimming and J lost 3 bases, with 6 bases between them. CDR1 MGHRA and CDR2 YSYEKL come from the germline V gene. TCRdb's table, derived via immunoSEQ multiplex PCR, lists solely in-frame clones and lacks some. The sample includes 77,000 or so clones, 80% to 95% of them seen just once. The sample was T cells isolated from PBMCs. The chain has TRBV4-1 and TRBJ1-4, with D unresolved. This TCR was recovered from a human donor in good health. CDR3 loop: CASSQVSANEKLFF. The CDR3 region has the DNA TGCGCCAGCAGCCAAGTATCGGCTAATGAAAAACTGTTTTTT.